Here is one T cell receptor beta chain with its context. No cognate antigen has been identified for it. The sample holds no much larger clone one base away, and base qualities are not on file. TCRbeta CDR3 regions were amplified from genomic DNA using the immunoSEQ Assay, a bias-controlled multiplex PCR. As for how the authors treated the data: Within the assay, amplification of reference gene primers was used to estimate how many nucleated cells each sample contained. To quantify the absolute abundance of each unique TCRbeta CDR3 rearrangement, sequence reads were collapsed and filtered. Productive Simpson clonality was computed per sample as the square root of Simpson's diversity index over productive rearrangements. TCRdb carries this immuneACCESS record with in-frame sequences only. Its versions omit some clonotypes, under half of them owing to an unresolved V gene in the studies checked, with the rest unexplained. That table is the source of V, J and clone size, and D and trimming were worked out from the DNA. Present in this sample are around 45,000 clones, approximately 90% of which were seen just once. The ten largest clones take up roughly 14% of the sample.

The germline V gene sets CDR1 to MGHRA and CDR2 to YSYEKL. Clipping removes 4 bases from V and 5 bases from J, with 4 as the unmatched junction base count. The CDR3 holds 14 amino acids from the cysteine to the phenylalanine. This entry keeps only the CDR3 DNA: 42 bases, framed from base 1. The collaborating institutions used their own protocols to collect whole blood in K2EDTA tubes. For TCRbeta analysis, collaborators shipped samples as frozen whole blood, isolated PBMCs, or DNA extracted from either of those sample types. This entry belongs to a study of blood T cell repertoires in COVID-19 (dated by TCRdb to about 2020). About the full investigation: Collaborator samples came from the United States, Italy and Spain and covered acute and convalescent phases of COVID-19. The material from the prospective study consisted of cDNA or gDNA derived from T cells, B-cell-depleted T cells, or PBMCs. Deeply sampled blood TCRbeta repertoires from subjects exposed to, actively infected with, or recovered from COVID-19 were included in the dataset. The repertoires were released in a freely available public database intended as a resource for research on the immune response to SARS-CoV-2. Samples came from the ongoing ImmuneRACE study (first 160 participants) plus 1,254 subjects from 6 global collaborators. A de-identified subject ID, COVID-19 status, age in years and sex were almost always included in the sample metadata. HLA class I and class II types, where available, came from metadata supplied by the sample provider rather than from assay-based typing. Results the study describes overall, beyond this receptor: How much clinical and demographic metadata was included differed by source and by participant, and the metadata was provided uncurated.

The TCR was taken from a man aged 60 to 75 with active COVID-19. The sequence joins TRBV4-1 to TRBJ2-3, with TRBD1 matching 9 junction bases. The sequenced sample consisted of peripheral blood. The CDR3 region reads CASSPGTGRDTQYF. The DNA is as follows: TGCGCCAGCAGCCCCGGGACAGGGAGAGATACGCAGTATTTT.